These 4 T cell receptor beta chains share one sample of origin, sequenced in a study of T-cell memory formation after mild COVID-19. TCRdb re-analysed the 5' RACE reads in MiXCR, keeping a single row per CDR3 protein. The data show hundreds of thousands of distinct CDR3 sequences, about 23% seen once. The sequencing sample was made of PBMCs or a T cell subset sorted from them (not recorded which). These receptors all stem from an adult woman who had mild COVID-19 (a few samples of this study predate the infection). Cell type and time point are not known.

V usage is TRBV6-5 and J usage is TRBJ2-3, with D perhaps being TRBD1 or TRBD2 (5 bases each). The CDR3 consists of 14 residues. Germline V gene data show CDR1 as MNHEY and CDR2 as SVGAGI. V was trimmed by 10 bases and J by 8 bases, leaving 22 bases between them. In DNA form, the CDR3 reads TGTGCCACCGGGAACCCAGGGAGTAAGGTTACGCAGTATTTT. The encoded protein is CATGNPGSKVTQYF.

V and J are TRBV4-2 and TRBJ1-2; possibly TRBD1 for D (6 bases). CDR1 LGHNA and CDR2 YNFKEQ come from the germline V gene. The CDR3 has 12 residues. V was clipped by 3 bases and J by 7 bases, with 9 bases between them. The CDR3, as DNA: TGTGCCAGCAGCCAGGGGGCGGCTGGCTACACCTTC. Encoded protein: CASSQGAAGYTF.

This clonotype was counted once. This chain links TRBV24-1 with TRBJ2-7; the D gene is possibly TRBD2 (6 bases). Germline-derived CDR1 and CDR2 are KGHDR and SFDVKD. This CDR3 contains 16 residues. Deletions cut 3 bases from V and 3 bases from J, with 17 bases between. The CDR3 here is CATSDPHTSPDYEQYF. CDR3 in DNA: TGTGCCACCAGTGATCCACACACTAGCCCAGACTACGAGCAGTACTTC.

This clonotype was counted a few times. The CDR3 DNA sequence: TGTGCCAGCAGTCCCCCGGGACAGGGGGGCGCCGGGGAGCTGTTTTTT. This codes for CASSPPGQGGAGELFF. V usage is TRBV7-7 and J usage is TRBJ2-2; 11 bases match TRBD1. This CDR3 has 16 residues. Germline V lookup: CDR1 SSHAT, CDR2 FNYEAQ (reference sequence). V lost 6 bases and J lost 6; bases outside the gene matches: 9.